This T cell receptor beta chain is from a study of a mutant IDH1 vaccine in newly diagnosed glioma. Study-level background: Vaccines were begun 4-6 weeks after radiotherapy alone, or with temozolomide cycles. Radiotherapy, temozolomide, or both had been given previously, and both were given to most. Study-wide results and caveats: Evidence of vaccine-induced immune responses was documented in about 93% of patients.

Documented time point: week 5, during vaccination. Vaccination used 300 ug of mutant IDH1 20-mer peptide per dose, with topical imiquimod. The CDR3 sequence is 16 residues long. The germline gives CDR1 SGHRS, CDR2 YFSETQ. V trimming: 4 bases; J trimming: 2 bases; junction bases outside the gene matches: 4. Only in-frame clones appear in the TCRdb table, and some are missing; sequencing was by immunoSEQ multiplex PCR. The data show about 25,000 clones, with 77% seen just once and over 9% held by the top ten. Concerning this clone itself: What it recognizes is unknown.

V and J are TRBV5-1 and TRBJ2-5, with 14 bases that match TRBD2. The sequencing used PBMCs, collected from a glioma patient whose treatment included an IDH1 peptide vaccine. The source is a man aged 40-50 years with glioma. The CDR3 reads CASSVRLAGGQETQYF. The CDR3 coding sequence is TGCGCCAGCAGCGTCAGACTAGCGGGAGGGCAAGAGACCCAGTACTTC.